This is a list of T cell receptor beta chains from one sample in a study of control samples from healthy donors and cancer patients. Clones were read by immunoSEQ multiplex PCR, and TCRdb kept only the in-frame ones, dropping some. This sample has around 170,000 clones; almost 90% occur once, and the top ten carry just over 1.4%. Sequencing used blood. The source of these receptors is a woman between 50 and 59 years old in good health. CDR3s include the opening cysteine and the closing phenylalanine or tryptophan. The D gene is left open where the match is weak. Clone size is given for some rows only: seen once, a few or many times, or a class if the clone is expanded.

abundance	v_gene	j_gene	d_gene	CDR3aa	CDR3nt
.	TRBV6-5	TRBJ2-1	TRBD2	CASPPSGDSYNEQFF	TGTGCCAGCCCCCCTAGCGGGGACTCCTACAATGAGCAGTTCTTC
.	TRBV5-1	TRBJ2-3	.	CASSLTGSGTDTQYF	TGCGCCAGCAGCTTAACAGGGTCAGGCACAGATACGCAGTATTTT
.	TRBV9	TRBJ2-3	.	CASSVAVADTQYF	TGTGCCAGCAGCGTAGCCGTAGCAGATACGCAGTATTTT
.	TRBV10-3	TRBJ2-5	TRBD1	CAVRDSMEETQYF	TGTGCCGTACGGGACAGTATGGAAGAGACCCAGTACTTC
.	TRBV4-3	TRBJ2-1	TRBD2	CASSQGGGGLYNEQFF	TGCGCCAGCAGCCAAGGAGGCGGGGGGCTCTACAATGAGCAGTTCTTC
.	TRBV5-1	TRBJ2-5	.	CASSPSRGETQYF	TGCGCCAGCAGCCCCTCTCGCGGGGAGACCCAGTACTTC
.	TRBV25-1	TRBJ2-2	.	CASSERQVTGELFF	TGTGCCAGCAGTGAACGGCAGGTTACCGGGGAGCTGTTTTTT
.	TRBV21-1	TRBJ1-6	.	CATPNAGARGRGAYNSPLHF	TGTGCCACCCCCAACGCGGGGGCCCGGGGGCGGGGGGCCTATAATTCACCCCTCCACTTT
.	TRBV19	TRBJ1-5	.	CASRELNQPQHF	TGTGCCAGTCGGGAATTAAATCAGCCCCAGCATTTT
.	TRBV7-3	TRBJ2-5	.	CASSLRPTGRLALKETQYF	TGTGCCAGCAGCCTCCGCCCGACAGGGAGGCTTGCATTGAAAGAGACCCAGTACTTC
.	TRBV7-2	TRBJ1-1	TRBD1	CASSPGTGLNTEAFF	TGTGCCAGCAGCCCTGGGACAGGGCTGAACACTGAAGCTTTCTTT
.	TRBV28	TRBJ2-3	TRBD2	CASSELAGGPTDTQYF	TGTGCCAGCAGTGAACTAGCGGGAGGGCCGACAGATACGCAGTATTTT
.	TRBV6-5	TRBJ2-5	.	CASSFQRAVGETQYF	TGTGCCAGCAGTTTTCAGCGGGCAGTGGGGGAGACCCAGTACTTC
.	TRBV5-6	TRBJ2-3	.	CASSLADGTDTQYF	TGTGCCAGCAGCTTGGCCGACGGCACAGATACGCAGTATTTT
.	TRBV9	TRBJ2-2	.	CASSVAATNTGELFF	TGTGCCAGCAGCGTAGCTGCTACGAACACCGGGGAGCTGTTTTTT
.	TRBV12-3/TRBV12-4	TRBJ2-7	TRBD1	CASSYYRGYEQYF	TGTGCCAGCAGTTACTACAGGGGTTACGAGCAGTACTTC
.	TRBV5-1	TRBJ2-5	.	CASSLVGEETQYF	TGCGCCAGCAGCTTGGTGGGGGAAGAGACCCAGTACTTC
.	TRBV7-2	TRBJ2-5	TRBD1	CASSLVGQGLQETQYF	TGTGCCAGCAGCTTAGTGGGACAGGGGCTTCAAGAGACCCAGTACTTC
.	TRBV7-9	TRBJ2-2	.	CASSLALLVGGTGELFF	TGTGCCAGCAGCTTAGCGCTTCTAGTTGGGGGCACCGGGGAGCTGTTTTTT
once	TRBV4-3	TRBJ2-7	.	CASSQVLRLGEQYF	TGCGCCAGCAGCCAAGTCTTAAGGTTGGGCGAGCAGTACTTC
.	TRBV7-3	TRBJ2-1	.	CASSSRLYNEQFF	TGTGCCAGCAGCTCCAGACTCTACAATGAGCAGTTCTTC
.	TRBV5-1	TRBJ2-1	TRBD1	CASSLGGTGGRNEQFF	TGCGCCAGCAGCTTGGGGGGGACAGGGGGGAGAAATGAGCAGTTCTTC
.	TRBV7-2	TRBJ1-2	.	CASSVRQDYGYTF	TGTGCCAGCAGCGTAAGACAGGACTATGGCTACACCTTC
.	TRBV7-2	TRBJ1-2	.	CASRHGGGAAYGYTF	TGTGCCAGCAGACATGGCGGGGGCGCTGCCTATGGCTACACCTTC
.	TRBV7-9	TRBJ2-2	.	CASSLLSGAGELFF	TGTGCCAGCAGCTTATTGTCCGGCGCCGGGGAGCTGTTTTTT
.	TRBV7-8	TRBJ2-7	.	CASSSTSGFYEQYF	TGTGCCAGCAGCAGTACCTCAGGGTTCTACGAGCAGTACTTC
once	TRBV5-4	TRBJ2-7	TRBD2	CASSLSGYEQYF	TGTGCCAGCAGCCTTAGCGGGTACGAGCAGTACTTC
.	TRBV30	TRBJ1-6	.	CAWSVQTAYNSPLHF	TGTGCCTGGAGTGTACAAACAGCCTATAATTCACCCCTCCACTTT
once	TRBV7-8	TRBJ2-5	.	CASSTDSKETQYF	TGTGCCAGCAGCACAGACTCTAAAGAGACCCAGTACTTC
.	TRBV4-1	TRBJ2-1	.	CASSQAPRSGALDEQFF	TGCGCCAGCAGCCAAGCCCCCAGGAGCGGCGCATTGGATGAGCAGTTCTTC
.	TRBV4-1	TRBJ2-7	.	CASSQVGLLRGAEQYF	TGCGCCAGCAGCCAAGTGGGACTCCTGAGGGGTGCCGAGCAGTACTTC
.	TRBV2	TRBJ1-4	.	CASRLQGTNEKLFF	TGTGCCAGCAGACTACAGGGAACTAATGAAAAACTGTTTTTT
.	TRBV27	TRBJ2-7	.	CASRPRERTYEQYF	TGTGCCAGCCGACCTAGGGAGCGGACCTACGAGCAGTACTTC
medium-sized	TRBV29-1	TRBJ2-1	.	CSVEVYNEQFF	TGCAGCGTCGAGGTTTACAATGAGCAGTTCTTC
.	TRBV24-1	TRBJ2-1	.	CATSDFGRGTLYNEQFF	TGTGCCACCAGTGATTTTGGGAGGGGGACACTCTACAATGAGCAGTTCTTC
.	TRBV7-8	TRBJ1-5	.	CASSLGTARGNQPQHF	TGTGCCAGCAGCTTAGGGACAGCAAGGGGCAATCAGCCCCAGCATTTT
.	TRBV4-3	TRBJ2-4	TRBD1	CASSPLQGDIQYF	TGCGCCAGCAGCCCTCTACAGGGGGACATTCAGTACTTC
.	TRBV2	TRBJ1-4	.	CASRGTPNEKLFF	TGTGCCAGCAGGGGGACACCTAATGAAAAACTGTTTTTT
.	TRBV27	TRBJ1-5	TRBD1	CASSPLGDREHF	TGTGCCAGCAGTCCGTTGGGGGACAGAGAACATTTT
.	TRBV11-2	TRBJ2-7	TRBD1	CASSLIFGQGRYEQYF	TGTGCCAGCAGCTTAATCTTCGGACAGGGGAGGTACGAGCAGTACTTC
.	TRBV27	TRBJ1-4	TRBD1	CASRQGPTNEKLFF	TGTGCCAGCAGACAGGGGCCAACTAATGAAAAACTGTTTTTT
.	TRBV9	TRBJ1-2	.	CASSPQPEIYGYTF	TGTGCCAGCAGCCCCCAACCAGAGATCTATGGCTACACCTTC
.	TRBV5-1	TRBJ2-7	TRBD2	CASSLGLAGYYEQYF	TGCGCCAGCAGCTTGGGACTAGCGGGATACTACGAGCAGTACTTC
.	TRBV21-1	TRBJ2-2	.	CASTLGLAGGSGELFF	TGTGCCAGCACCTTGGGACTAGCGGGGGGCTCCGGGGAGCTGTTTTTT
.	TRBV11-2	TRBJ2-2	.	CASSLIVGVKTGELFF	TGTGCCAGCAGCTTAATTGTGGGAGTGAAAACCGGGGAGCTGTTTTTT
.	TRBV7-9	TRBJ2-1	TRBD2	CASSLVSGGYNEQFF	TGTGCCAGCAGCTTAGTGAGCGGGGGCTACAATGAGCAGTTCTTC